The next 21 T cell receptor beta chains were all read from a single sample in a study of graft-versus-host responses after intestinal transplantation. TCRdb's table, derived via immunoSEQ multiplex PCR, lists solely in-frame clones and lacks some. The data hold tens of thousands of clones, with over 85% observed a single time. Antigen specificity for these receptors is unknown. Sequenced here: unstimulated CD8+ T cells sorted from spleen or lymph node cells, sampled before intestinal transplant. The source of these receptors is a human donor who received an intestinal transplant.

As for this clone: The junction departs from germline at one end; a sequencing error may be responsible. V and J are TRBV6-5 and TRBJ1-1, with TRBD1 matching 7 bases. The germline V gene encodes CDR1 MNHEY and CDR2 SVGAGI. CDR3 length: 14 residues. CDR3 sequence: CASSHSSGGTEAFF. Written as DNA, the CDR3 is TGTGCCAGCAGTCACTCCTCAGGGGGCACTGAAGCTTTCTTT.

The chain links TRBV6-1 to TRBJ2-1; TRBD2 aligns across 12 bases. V lost 4 bases, J lost 9 bases, and 10 bases stayed unmatched. The CDR3 length is 16 residues. Germline V gives CDR1 MNHNS, CDR2 SASEGT. The CDR3 loop reads CASSGKLAGGPGEQFF. The CDR3 bases are TGTGCCAGCAGTGGGAAGCTAGCGGGAGGGCCCGGTGAGCAGTTCTTC.

This clone came up once. This chain links TRBV4-1 with TRBJ2-7; no clear D. Germline V gene lookup returns CDR1 MGHRA and CDR2 YSYEKL. V lost 0 bases and J 3 bases, leaving 12 bases between the germline ends. The CDR3 contains 15 residues. The CDR3 sequence: CASSQETDKYYEQYF. The CDR3 DNA is TGCGCCAGCAGCCAAGAGACGGATAAGTACTACGAGCAGTACTTC.

The V and J genes are TRBV27 and TRBJ2-7, with TRBD1 matching 9 bases. V was pared by 6 bases and J by 5 bases, with 11 bases of the junction left unmatched. The CDR3 has 15 amino acids. Germline V gene data show CDR1 as MNHEY and CDR2 as SMNVEV (reference sequence). The CDR3 protein is CASRSGTGYSDEQYF. DNA for the CDR3: TGTGCCAGCAGGTCCGGGACAGGGTATTCGGACGAGCAGTACTTC.

The rearrangement joins TRBV9 to TRBJ2-4; 9 nucleotides agree with TRBD1. Germline V CDR1 and CDR2: SGDLS, YYNGEE. The CDR3 totals 20 residues. V trimming: 4 bases; J trimming: 0 bases; junction bases outside the gene matches: 17. The CDR3 is CASSPKPGTGFPIAKNIQYF. CDR3 bases: TGTGCCAGCAGCCCCAAACCCGGGACAGGGTTCCCAATAGCCAAAAACATTCAGTACTTC. The complete variable domain, with remaining parts taken from reference TRBV9 and TRBJ2-4, reads DSGVTQTPKHLITATGQRVTLRCSPRSGDLSVYWYQQSLDQGLQFLIQYYNGEERAKGNILERFSAQQFPDLHSELNLSSLELGDSALYFCASSPKPGTGFPIAKNIQYFGAGTRLSVL.

The chain uses TRBV27 and TRBJ2-1; no firm D call. This CDR3 has 13 amino acids. Germline CDR1 reads MNHEY; CDR2 reads SMNVEV (reference sequence). V lost 2 bases to trimming and J lost 4 bases, with 6 bases between them. The CDR3 is CASSLNPYNEQFF. The CDR3, as DNA: TGTGCCAGCAGTTTAAACCCTTACAATGAGCAGTTCTTC.

J is TRBJ2-7 and V is TRBV5-1; weak D call: TRBD2 (6 bases). The CDR3 length is 18 residues. Germline CDR1 and CDR2: SGHRS and YFSETQ. The V end lost 0 bases, the J end lost 3 bases, and 22 bases lay between the germline ends. CDR3 sequence reads: CASSLAGVGGDFNYEQYF. In DNA, the CDR3 is TGCGCCAGCAGCTTGGCCGGGGTTGGTGGGGACTTCAACTACGAGCAGTACTTC.

This clone was recorded once. The J gene is TRBJ1-6, the V gene TRBV5-6, with 8 bases identical to TRBD1. Germline V gives CDR1 SGHDT, CDR2 YYEEEE. The CDR3 has 14 amino acids. After removal of 4 bases from V and 8 bases from J, the junction contained 5 bases not matched to a gene. The CDR3 coding sequence is TGTGCCAGCAGCGCGGACAGGGCCGATTCACCCCTCCACTTT. Residues: CASSADRADSPLHF.

The chain has TRBV5-1 and TRBJ2-1; TRBD2 aligns across 10 bases. Germline V gives CDR1 SGHRS, CDR2 YFSETQ. CDR3 length equals 16 residues. V gave up 0 bases and J gave up 6 bases; unmatched junction bases: 6. The CDR3 is CASSLARLAGANEQFF. As DNA, the CDR3 is TGCGCCAGCAGCTTGGCACGGCTAGCGGGAGCCAATGAGCAGTTCTTC.

The chain couples TRBV9 to TRBJ2-5, with D maybe TRBD1 (5 bases). CDR1 is SGDLS, CDR2 YYNGEE, per germline. Trimming shortened V by 0 bases and J by 4 bases, and 13 bases separated the two germline ends. This CDR3 spans 15 amino acids. DNA for the CDR3: TGTGCCAGCAGCGTAGAGGACAAATTGGGAGAGACCCAGTACTTC. This sequence encodes CASSVEDKLGETQYF.

The chain employs TRBV12-5 and TRBJ2-3, with D tentatively TRBD1 (5 bases). There are 18 residues in the CDR3. Trimming took 0 bases from V and 0 from J, leaving 16 bases between them. The V gene's germline CDR1 is LGHNT and CDR2 FRNRAP. CDR3 in amino acids: CASGLVTGSLVSTDTQYF. In nucleotides, the CDR3 is TGTGCTAGTGGTTTGGTCACAGGTTCTCTAGTGAGCACAGATACGCAGTATTTT.

J is TRBJ2-1 and V is TRBV27; D may correspond to TRBD1 or TRBD2 (5 bases each). This CDR3 has 12 residues. From germline, CDR1 is MNHEY and CDR2 SMNVEV (reference sequence). V dropped 5 bases and J dropped 7 bases, with 9 bases sitting between them. CDR3 residues: CASSMWGNEQFF. In DNA, the CDR3 is TGTGCCAGCAGTATGTGGGGGAATGAGCAGTTCTTC.

The chain couples TRBV5-1 to TRBJ1-5; D uncertain. The V gene lost 4 bases and the J gene lost 0 bases, with 5 bases spanning the gap. The germline gives CDR1 SGHRS, CDR2 YFSETQ. The CDR3 is made up of 13 amino acids. The CDR3 here is CASSVYSNQPQHF. The CDR3, as DNA: TGCGCCAGCAGCGTATATAGCAATCAGCCCCAGCATTTT.

CDR3 amino acids: CASSTTGDIQYF. In DNA, the CDR3 is TGTGCCAGTAGTACGACCGGAGACATTCAGTACTTC. The gene calls are TRBV19 and TRBJ2-4; no reliable D call. Deletions cut 4 bases from V and 8 bases from J, with 9 bases between. This CDR3 contains 12 residues. Germline V lookup: CDR1 LNHDA, CDR2 SQIVND (reference sequence).

The chain is built from TRBV5-6 and TRBJ2-7; D not certain. V was trimmed by 2 bases and J by 6 bases, leaving 9 bases between them. The CDR3 loop spans 12 amino acids. Germline CDR1 is SGHDT and CDR2 is YYEEEE. CDR3 region: CASSFNPTEQYF. DNA for the CDR3: TGTGCCAGCAGCTTTAACCCTACCGAGCAGTACTTC.

The rearrangement joins TRBV7-6 to TRBJ2-5, with 10 bases matching TRBD1. With the DNA end fitting TRBJ2-7 better, the J assignment may be wrong. CDR3 length: 13 amino acids. Per germline, CDR1 SGHVS and CDR2 FNYEAQ. The CDR3 here is CASSVDRGYEQYF. The CDR3 nucleotides are TGTGCCAGCAGCGTGGACAGGGGGTACGAGCAGTACTTC.

This clone was counted once. The genes are TRBV6-5 and TRBJ2-7, with D unresolved. The CDR3 extends over 14 amino acids. Germline V gives CDR1 MNHEY, CDR2 SVGAGI. Trimming took 0 bases from V and 3 from J, leaving 9 bases between them. CDR3 bases: TGTGCCAGCAGTTACTCGGAGCTTTTCTACGAGCAGTACTTC. This sequence encodes CASSYSELFYEQYF.

J is TRBJ1-3 and V is TRBV28, with TRBD1 matching 8 bases. The junction had 7 bases not matched to a gene; V was cut back by 5 bases and J by 7 bases. The V gene's germline CDR1 is MDHEN and CDR2 SYDVKM. The CDR3 covers 14 residues. The DNA of the CDR3 is TGTGCCAGCAGTCAGGGGGCTGGCTGGAACACCATATATTTT. It codes for CASSQGAGWNTIYF.

This chain links TRBV7-9 with TRBJ1-5; 9 nucleotides align to TRBD1. The germline CDR1 and CDR2 sequences are SEHNR and FQNEAQ (reference sequence). Losses at the gene ends were 1 base for V and 6 bases for J; bases not matched to a gene: 4. This CDR3 spans 15 amino acids. The CDR3 sequence: CASSLVGTGIQPQHF. The DNA for the CDR3 is TGTGCCAGCAGCTTAGTGGGGACAGGGATTCAGCCCCAGCATTTT.

The genes are TRBV7-2 and TRBJ2-7; 9 nucleotides align to TRBD1. This CDR3 region has 14 residues. Germline CDR1 reads SGHTA; CDR2 reads FQGNSA. V trimming: 5 bases; J trimming: 4 bases; junction bases outside the gene matches: 6. CDR3 protein: CASSRGQGWYEQYF. DNA of the CDR3: TGTGCCAGCAGCCGGGGACAGGGCTGGTACGAGCAGTACTTC.

The rearrangement links TRBV12-5 to TRBJ2-5; TRBD2 matches 8 bases. The CDR3 sequence is 15 residues long. Germline V CDR1 and CDR2: LGHNT, FRNRAP. V trimming: 5 bases; J trimming: 4 bases; junction bases outside the gene matches: 9. The CDR3 loop reads CASGRDSGIIETQYF. As DNA, the CDR3 is TGTGCTAGTGGTCGTGATAGCGGGATAATAGAGACCCAGTACTTC.